This TCR beta chain appears in the sequencing data of a study of cytomegalovirus exposure and HLA in healthy donors. With 60 Vbeta and 13 Jbeta primers, the PCR was carried out. Clones were read by immunoSEQ multiplex PCR, and TCRdb kept only the in-frame ones, dropping some. The data hold about 210,000 clones, with about 80% observed a single time. The study, taken as a whole, reports: After further analysis at a later stage, roughly 15,000 TCR beta sequences were associated with HLA alleles at 0.05 false discovery rate.

As to this clone: What it recognizes is unknown.

CDR3 length: 13 residues. Germline-derived CDR1 and CDR2 are GTSNPN and SVGIG (reference sequence). V was pared by 3 bases and J by 3 bases, with 9 bases between. This TCR was sampled from a woman aged 25 to 39 in good health and CMV-seropositive. The source material was PBMCs. The chain has TRBV30 and TRBJ1-5; weak D call: TRBD1 (6 bases). The CDR3 loop reads CAWSRQDNQPQHF. CDR3 DNA sequence: TGTGCCTGGAGCCGACAGGACAATCAGCCCCAGCATTTT.